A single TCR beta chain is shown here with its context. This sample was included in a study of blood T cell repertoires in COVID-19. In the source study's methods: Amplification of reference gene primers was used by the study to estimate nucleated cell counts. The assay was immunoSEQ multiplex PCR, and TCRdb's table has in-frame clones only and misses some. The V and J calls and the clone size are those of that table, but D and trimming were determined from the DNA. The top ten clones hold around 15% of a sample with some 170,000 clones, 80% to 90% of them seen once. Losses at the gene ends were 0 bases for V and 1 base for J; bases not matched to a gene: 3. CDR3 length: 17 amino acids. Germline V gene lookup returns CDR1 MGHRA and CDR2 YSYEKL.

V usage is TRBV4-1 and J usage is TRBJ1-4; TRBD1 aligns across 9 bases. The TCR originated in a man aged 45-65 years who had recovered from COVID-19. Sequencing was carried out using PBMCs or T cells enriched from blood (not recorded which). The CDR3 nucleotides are TGCGCCAGCAGCCAAGAAGGGGGACAGGGAACTAATGAAAAACTGTTTTTT. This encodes CASSQEGGQGTNEKLFF.